These T cell receptor beta chains were read from a single sample in a study of control samples from healthy donors and cancer patients. Some clones are missing from TCRdb's copy, which holds only in-frame ones; the method was immunoSEQ multiplex PCR. The sample lists about 75,000 clones; 94% were seen once. Sequencing was done on a sample of blood. Source of these receptors: a woman aged 40-49 years in good health. Each CDR3 is given with its conserved first and last residue. The D gene is left open where the match is weak. Size tells how often a clone was seen (once, few, many) or the class of an expanded clone, and some rows leave it out.

d_call clone_size j_call v_call cdr3_aa cdr3_nt
TRBD1 NA TRBJ1-1 TRBV10-3 CAISPGGDTEAFF TGTGCCATCTCTCCAGGGGGGGACACTGAAGCTTTCTTT
NA NA TRBJ2-3 TRBV7-2 CASSFRGEDTDTQYF TGTGCCAGCAGCTTTCGGGGAGAGGACACAGATACGCAGTATTTT
TRBD1 NA TRBJ1-1 TRBV5-6 CASSPRTGNTEAFF TGTGCCAGCAGCCCCCGGACAGGGAACACTGAAGCTTTCTTT
NA NA TRBJ1-5 TRBV11-2 CASSYEQASQPQHF TGTGCCAGCAGTTATGAACAGGCTAGCCAGCCCCAGCATTTT
TRBD1 once TRBJ2-7 TRBV7-2 CASSLEGTGITYEQYF TGTGCCAGCAGCTTAGAGGGGACAGGGATCACCTACGAGCAGTACTTC
TRBD2 NA TRBJ2-3 TRBV24-1 CATSGASGRATDTQYF TGTGCCACCAGTGGGGCTAGCGGGAGGGCCACAGATACGCAGTATTTT
TRBD2 once TRBJ2-5 TRBV11-3 CASSLGGPSGQETQYF TGTGCCAGCAGCTTAGGTGGGCCTAGCGGACAAGAGACCCAGTACTTC
TRBD1 once TRBJ1-1 TRBV2 CANPGTDHSGTEAFF TGTGCCAATCCCGGGACAGACCACTCGGGCACTGAAGCTTTCTTT
NA NA TRBJ2-4 TRBV6-2/TRBV6-3 CASSYRRRKNIQYF TGTGCCAGCAGTTACAGGAGAAGAAAAAACATTCAGTACTTC
NA NA TRBJ1-2 TRBV6-5 CASRQGQYNGYTF TGTGCCAGCAGGCAGGGCCAGTATAATGGCTACACCTTC
TRBD1 NA TRBJ1-1 TRBV7-3 CASSQTGGSEAFF TGTGCCAGCAGCCAGACAGGGGGGTCTGAAGCTTTCTTT
TRBD1 NA TRBJ1-2 TRBV2 CASSGDREVAGYTF TGTGCCAGCAGTGGGGACAGGGAGGTAGCTGGCTACACCTTC
NA NA TRBJ1-2 TRBV5-1 CASSLDISNYGYTF TGCGCCAGCAGTTTGGACATCTCTAACTATGGCTACACCTTC
NA NA TRBJ1-5 TRBV6-5 CASSSGPTKGQPQHF TGTGCCAGCAGTTCCGGGCCAACAAAGGGTCAGCCCCAGCATTTT
TRBD1 NA TRBJ2-7 TRBV5-1 CASSPARDRGHEQYF TGCGCCAGCAGCCCGGCCCGGGACAGGGGTCACGAGCAGTACTTC
NA NA TRBJ2-1 TRBV3-1/TRBV3-2 CASSPRPSDNEQFF TGTGCCAGCAGCCCCCGCCCCAGCGACAATGAGCAGTTCTTC
NA NA TRBJ1-6 TRBV5-1 CATKRGGVDSPLHF TGCGCCACCAAACGGGGGGGAGTTGATTCACCCCTCCACTTT
NA once TRBJ1-2 TRBV6-5 CASSNTGTDYGYTF TGTGCCAGCAGTAACACCGGGACGGACTATGGCTACACCTTC
NA NA TRBJ2-6 TRBV2 CANSGQPNSGANVLTF TGTGCCAACTCTGGACAGCCTAACTCTGGGGCCAACGTCCTGACTTTC
NA NA TRBJ1-3 TRBV5-5 CASSLDRSSGNTIYF TGTGCCAGCAGCTTAGACAGGTCCTCTGGAAACACCATATATTTT
TRBD1 once TRBJ1-2 TRBV19 CASSTPGQESYGYTF TGTGCCAGTAGTACGCCAGGACAGGAGAGCTATGGCTACACCTTC
NA NA TRBJ2-4 TRBV6-5 CASSHNPKNIQYF TGTGCCAGCAGTCACAACCCAAAAAACATTCAGTACTTC
TRBD1 NA TRBJ1-5 TRBV7-8 CASSWTGGGLSNQPQHF TGTGCCAGCAGCTGGACAGGGGGGGGCCTTAGCAATCAGCCCCAGCATTTT
TRBD1 NA TRBJ1-5 TRBV7-8 CASSTRTGGPNQPQHF TGTGCCAGCAGCACTAGGACAGGCGGGCCCAATCAGCCCCAGCATTTT
NA NA TRBJ2-1 TRBV30 CAWSVRRDLYNEQFF TGTGCCTGGAGTGTACGCAGGGACCTATACAATGAGCAGTTCTTC
TRBD1 NA TRBJ1-2 TRBV30 CAAGQGYGYTF TGTGCCGCGGGACAGGGCTATGGCTACACCTTC
TRBD1 NA TRBJ2-3 TRBV24-1 CATSDGETGAGDTQYF TGTGCCACCAGTGACGGGGAGACAGGGGCAGGTGATACGCAGTATTTT
TRBD1 NA TRBJ1-1 TRBV11-2 CASSLGRGTGISEAFF TGTGCCAGCAGCTTAGGAAGGGGGACAGGGATAAGTGAAGCTTTCTTT
NA NA TRBJ2-5 TRBV7-9 CASSPGPGLLQETQYF TGTGCCAGCAGCCCTGGCCCGGGGTTGCTTCAAGAGACCCAGTACTTC
NA once TRBJ1-1 TRBV25-1 CASSDMIVVAYTEAFF TGTGCCAGCAGTGATATGATCGTGGTAGCCTACACTGAAGCTTTCTTT
NA NA TRBJ1-1 TRBV21-1 CASSYGQGRAFTEAFF TGTGCCAGCAGCTACGGACAGGGGAGGGCGTTCACTGAAGCTTTCTTT
TRBD1 NA TRBJ1-2 TRBV4-3 CASSQDKFQGANYGYTF TGCGCCAGCAGCCAAGATAAATTCCAGGGGGCTAACTATGGCTACACCTTC
NA NA TRBJ2-5 TRBV6-5 CASTDGLGPETQYF TGTGCCTCTACGGACGGCCTGGGACCGGAGACCCAGTACTTC
NA NA TRBJ1-2 TRBV28 CASSLSDWVDYGYTF TGTGCCAGCAGTTTATCGGATTGGGTTGACTATGGCTACACCTTC
NA NA TRBJ2-7 TRBV14 CASSSIQGVGEQYF TGTGCCAGCAGCTCGATCCAGGGAGTGGGGGAGCAGTACTTC
NA NA TRBJ2-5 TRBV2 CASSEEGVGTQYF TGTGCCAGCAGTGAAGAAGGGGTAGGGACCCAGTACTTC
TRBD1 NA TRBJ1-2 TRBV18 CASSPGQGNYGYTF TGTGCCAGCTCACCGGGACAGGGGAACTATGGCTACACCTTC
TRBD1 NA TRBJ1-5 TRBV9 CASSPTGDGNQPQHF TGTGCCAGCAGCCCGACAGGGGACGGGAATCAGCCCCAGCATTTT
TRBD2 NA TRBJ2-7 TRBV6-5 CASSLRGGGSEQYF TGTGCCAGCAGTTTACGCGGGGGGGGGAGCGAGCAGTACTTC
NA NA TRBJ2-5 TRBV7-9 CASSKRQEAQETQYF TGTGCCAGCAGCAAAAGACAGGAGGCGCAAGAGACCCAGTACTTC
NA NA TRBJ1-1 TRBV19 CASSPSLNTEAFF TGTGCCAGTTCCCCTTCGTTGAACACTGAAGCTTTCTTT
NA NA TRBJ1-2 TRBV25-1 CASSIGYGYTF TGTGCCAGCAGTATTGGCTATGGCTACACCTTC
TRBD1 NA TRBJ2-6 TRBV3-1/TRBV3-2 CASSPGTGALGSGANVLTF TGTGCCAGCAGCCCCGGGACAGGGGCGTTAGGGTCTGGGGCCAACGTCCTGACTTTC
NA NA TRBJ1-1 TRBV6-5 CAGGTRMNTEAFF TGTGCCGGGGGGACACGAATGAACACTGAAGCTTTCTTT
TRBD1 NA TRBJ1-6 TRBV30 CAWSSGTGNSPLHF TGTGCCTGGTCCTCCGGGACAGGGAATTCACCCCTCCACTTT
NA NA TRBJ2-2 TRBV7-6 CASSRWREEGGELFF TGTGCCAGCAGCCGGTGGAGGGAGGAAGGCGGGGAGCTGTTTTTT
TRBD1 NA TRBJ1-2 TRBV14 CASSHHTGDPYGYTF TGTGCCAGCAGCCATCATACAGGGGACCCCTATGGCTACACCTTC
NA NA TRBJ1-3 TRBV6-5 CASSYAQANSGNTIYF TGTGCCAGCAGTTACGCGCAGGCCAACTCTGGAAACACCATATATTTT